The source of this T cell receptor (beta chain) is a study of shared clonotypes between healthy human individuals. Study-level results: Sharing across a few donors was seen in 5% to 5.5% of naive CD4 clonotypes. The study sampled only blood, and tissue repertoires likely differ. Relative to memory subsets, naive subsets generally showed larger estimated richness.

The V gene's germline CDR1 is SGHAT and CDR2 FQNNGV. The CDR3 sequence is 15 residues long. The junction had 9 bases not matched to a gene; V was cut back by 5 bases and J by 8 bases. When replicate PCRs were run on sorted subsets, they used about 200 ng DNA, about 30,000 T cell genomes. The assay was immunoSEQ multiplex PCR, and TCRdb's table has in-frame clones only and misses some. The repertoire includes a few million clones, around 94% of them detected once, and roughly 0.15% sits in the top ten. Turning to this clone: Its antigen is not identified.

The chain links TRBV11-2 to TRBJ2-2; TRBD1 agrees at 9 bases. Sequenced material: naive CD4+ T cells sorted from blood. Subset of the sample: CD45RA+ positively selected. The receptor's source is a man between 18 and 29 years old in good health. The CDR3 nucleotides read TGTGCCAGCAGCCTAGGGACAGGGTCCGGGGGGGAGCTGTTTTTT. Translating it yields CASSLGTGSGGELFF.